The text below deals with one T cell receptor beta chain. This specimen belongs to a study of blood T cell repertoires in COVID-19. At the level of the study: Collection of acute and convalescent COVID-19 samples took place in the United States, Italy and Spain. From T cells, B-cell-depleted T cells, or PBMCs came the material, which was cDNA or gDNA.

The V gene lost 0 bases and the J gene lost 2 bases, with 4 bases spanning the gap. The CDR3 is 13 residues long. Germline CDR1 reads SEHNR; CDR2 reads FQNEAQ (reference sequence). Clones were sequenced by immunoSEQ multiplex PCR, and TCRdb holds only the in-frame ones, with some missing. The table records under 80,000 clones, roughly 90% of them present only once. The receptor's source is a man aged 50-60 years with active COVID-19. What was sequenced was peripheral blood. This rearrangement joins TRBV7-9 to TRBJ1-2, with no clear D. CDR3 sequence (DNA): TGTGCCAGCAGCTTAGCGGCCAACTATGGCTACACCTTC. This codes for CASSLAANYGYTF.